This T cell receptor beta chain comes out of a study of T cell responses to AZD1222 COVID-19 vaccine. Findings of the study overall: CD4 TCRs associated with vaccination spanned spike, dominating at 160-218 and 743-854.

Here immunoSEQ multiplex PCR was the method, and the copy in TCRdb shows in-frame clones only, minus some. The sample lists roughly 120,000 clones; roughly 86% were seen once. Doses given second, at about 4 or about 12 weeks, were pooled. With 3 bases removed from V and 0 bases from J, the gap between germline ends came to 9 bases. The CDR3 covers 16 residues. The V gene's germline CDR1 is ENHRY and CDR2 SYGVKD. In the case of this clone: Its antigen is currently unknown.

The TCR sequence derives from an adult who received the AZD1222 COVID-19 vaccine. Sequenced material: peripheral blood, taken 28 days after the second AZD1222 dose. This sequence joins TRBV10-3 and TRBJ2-6; D is unresolved. DNA for the CDR3: TGTGCCATCAGTGAACCGCGTACCTCTGGGGCCAACGTCCTGACTTTC. The encoded protein is CAISEPRTSGANVLTF.